Listed here are 17 T cell receptor beta chains from one sample, sequenced in a study of blood T cell repertoires in COVID-19. Libraries were prepared by immunoSEQ multiplex PCR; TCRdb keeps only in-frame clonotypes and omits some of them. The repertoire consists of tens of thousands of clones, with approximately 90% occurring once and the leading ten covering around 2.3%. Sample: peripheral blood. The receptors derive from a human donor with active COVID-19. The donor label of this sample is uncertain.

This rearrangement joins TRBV4-1 to TRBJ2-5, with TRBD2 matching over 12 bases. V lost 3 bases to trimming and J lost 5 bases; unmatched junction nucleotides: 7. The length of the CDR3 is 16 residues. CDR1 and CDR2 from the germline V gene are MGHRA and YSYEKL. The CDR3 spells CASSQASGGAGETQYF. Written as DNA, the CDR3 is TGCGCCAGCAGCCAGGCTAGCGGGGGGGCAGGGGAGACCCAGTACTTC.

V gene TRBV5-1 combines with J gene TRBJ1-2; 10 positions match TRBD1. This CDR3 is 14 amino acids long. Germline CDR1 reads SGHRS; CDR2 reads YFSETQ. Losses at the gene ends were 4 bases for V and 6 bases for J; bases not matched to a gene: 6. As DNA, the CDR3 is TGCGCCAGCAGCGCCGACAGGGGGCGCGATGGCTACACCTTC. Encoded protein: CASSADRGRDGYTF.

V gene TRBV7-2 combines with J gene TRBJ2-5, with 16 bases lining up with TRBD2. Germline V gene data show CDR1 as SGHTA and CDR2 as FQGNSA. V lost 5 bases, J lost 5 bases, and 14 bases stayed unmatched. The CDR3 has 19 residues. CDR3 nucleotides: TGTGCCAGCAGCCCGGGGACTAGCGGGGGGGCGGTCAAGTTGGAGACCCAGTACTTC. The encoded protein is CASSPGTSGGAVKLETQYF. The entire variable domain, with the rest obtained from reference TRBV7-2 and TRBJ2-5, is as follows: GAGVSQSPSNKVTEKGKDVELRCDPISGHTALYWYRQSLGQGLEFLIYFQGNSAPDKSGLPSDRFSAERTGGSVSTLTIQRTQQEDSAVYLCASSPGTSGGAVKLETQYFGPGTRLLVL.

V gene TRBV19 combines with J gene TRBJ1-5; 9 bases align to TRBD1. The J segment lost 4 bases and the V segment lost 3 bases, leaving 13 bases of the junction unmatched. Germline CDR1 and CDR2: LNHDA and SQIVND (reference sequence). The CDR3 spans 18 residues. The CDR3 DNA reads as TGTGCCAGTAGTATCTTCCTGGGACAGGGTTCACAAAATCAGCCCCAGCATTTT. This encodes CASSIFLGQGSQNQPQHF.

The V and J genes are TRBV4-3 and TRBJ1-1; D might be TRBD1 (6 bases). Germline CDR1 LGHNA, CDR2 YSLEER. V dropped 0 bases and J dropped 6 bases, with 35 bases sitting between them. The CDR3 has 22 amino acids. The CDR3 DNA sequence: TGCGCCAGCAGCCAAGAACTGGGACATTGGGATTGGCGGTTGGGTCCGGTAGCTGAAGCTTTCTTT. The encoded protein is CASSQELGHWDWRLGPVAEAFF.

The chain links TRBV6-4 to TRBJ2-3; D is uncertain. V lost 0 bases and J 2 bases, leaving 9 bases between the germline ends. This CDR3 has 15 residues. CDR1 and CDR2 from the germline V gene are MRHNA and SNTAGT. The CDR3 DNA reads as TGTGCCAGCAGTGACTCGACTGGTCTCACAGATACGCAGTATTTT. It yields the protein CASSDSTGLTDTQYF.

This clone was detected only once. The V gene is TRBV19, the J gene TRBJ2-5, with TRBD2 identical over 8 bases. The J segment lost 2 bases and the V segment lost 2 bases, leaving 7 bases of the junction unmatched. CDR1 and CDR2 from the germline V gene are LNHDA and SQIVND (reference sequence). The CDR3 length is 16 residues. Here the CDR3 reads CASSIMTGGTQETQYF. CDR3 DNA sequence: TGTGCCAGTAGTATAATGACGGGGGGGACACAAGAGACCCAGTACTTC.

J is TRBJ2-7 and V is TRBV4-1; 14 bases align to TRBD2. V gave up 0 bases and J gave up 3 bases; unmatched junction bases: 7. Germline CDR1 reads MGHRA; CDR2 reads YSYEKL. CDR3 length: 18 residues. Here the CDR3 reads CASSQEGLAGAGIYEQYF. The CDR3 DNA is TGCGCCAGCAGCCAAGAGGGACTAGCGGGGGCCGGAATCTACGAGCAGTACTTC.

The CDR3 DNA sequence: TGCGCCAGCAGTGAGTCAGGGAGGGGGGCTGCGAACACTGAAGCTTTCTTT. Its translation is CASSESGRGAANTEAFF. This sequence joins TRBV10-1 and TRBJ1-1; TRBD1 might be the D (6 bases). The CDR3 consists of 17 residues. With 0 bases removed from V and 1 base from J, the gap between germline ends came to 15 bases. CDR1 and CDR2 from the germline V gene are WNHNN and SYGVQD (reference sequence).

This chain joins TRBV4-3 and TRBJ2-5; a weak D match, TRBD2 (7 bases). CDR1 and CDR2 (germline): LGHNA, YSLEER. The CDR3 runs 15 residues. With 0 bases removed from V and 4 bases from J, the gap between germline ends came to 12 bases. CDR3 in amino acids: CASSQEQGGAETQYF. In nucleotides, the CDR3 is TGCGCCAGCAGCCAAGAACAGGGAGGGGCAGAGACCCAGTACTTC.

The chain combines TRBV5-4 with TRBJ2-7; TRBD2 might be the D (5 bases). V was shortened by 5 bases and J by 2 bases, with 11 bases between the two germline ends. This CDR3 region has 13 residues. The V gene's germline CDR1 is SGHNT and CDR2 YYREEE (reference sequence). The CDR3 nucleotides read TGTGCCAGCAGGCAACTAGGGACCTACGAGCAGTACTTC. Translating it yields CASRQLGTYEQYF.

The chain combines TRBV2 with TRBJ2-7; TRBD1 agrees at 8 bases. This CDR3 region has 15 residues. Germline V gene lookup returns CDR1 SNHLY and CDR2 FYNNEI. The J segment lost 0 bases and the V segment lost 6 bases, leaving 7 bases of the junction unmatched. In DNA form, the CDR3 reads TGTGCCAGCAGCCAACAGGGGGGTCTCTCCTACGAGCAGTACTTC. This translates into CASSQQGGLSYEQYF.

The chain uses TRBV5-1 and TRBJ2-3; D is perhaps TRBD1 (6 bases). CDR3 length: 14 amino acids. Germline V CDR1 and CDR2: SGHRS, YFSETQ. Trimming cost V 0 bases and J 6 bases, with 11 bases left between them. The DNA for the CDR3 is TGCGCCAGCAGCTTGGGACAGGCTGAGGATACGCAGTATTTT. It encodes CASSLGQAEDTQYF. Full variable domain (outside the CDR3, taken from reference TRBV5-1 and TRBJ2-3): KAGVTQTPRYLIKTRGQQVTLSCSPISGHRSVSWYQQTPGQGLQFLFEYFSETQRNKGNFPGRFSGRQFSNSRSEMNVSTLELGDSALYLCASSLGQAEDTQYFGPGTRLTVL.

The rearrangement uses TRBV5-1 and TRBJ1-2, with 8 bases lining up with TRBD1. The germline V gene encodes CDR1 SGHRS and CDR2 YFSETQ. The length of the CDR3 is 17 residues. The V and J ends lost 0 bases and 3 bases, in that order; junction bases with no gene match: 10. CDR3 DNA sequence: TGCGCCAGCAGCTTGGCGGGCGCAGGGGGCGAGGACTATGGCTACACCTTC. Amino acids: CASSLAGAGGEDYGYTF. The full variable domain, rest sourced from reference TRBV5-1 and TRBJ1-2, is KAGVTQTPRYLIKTRGQQVTLSCSPISGHRSVSWYQQTPGQGLQFLFEYFSETQRNKGNFPGRFSGRQFSNSRSEMNVSTLELGDSALYLCASSLAGAGGEDYGYTFGSGTRLTVV.

This clone was observed a single time. CDR3 amino acids: CASSATRSGTERYGYTF. The CDR3 DNA reads as TGTGCCAGCAGCGCCACCCGAAGTGGGACAGAGCGCTATGGCTACACCTTC. This chain joins TRBV9 and TRBJ1-2; 7 bases match TRBD1. CDR3 length: 17 amino acids. CDR1 is SGDLS, CDR2 YYNGEE, per germline. J lost 4 bases, V lost 3 bases, and 15 bases had no gene match. Supplemented by reference TRBV9 and TRBJ1-2, the full variable domain reads DSGVTQTPKHLITATGQRVTLRCSPRSGDLSVYWYQQSLDQGLQFLIQYYNGEERAKGNILERFSAQQFPDLHSELNLSSLELGDSALYFCASSATRSGTERYGYTFGSGTRLTVV.

Worth noting for this clone: Other nucleotide sequences from this sample produce the same CDR3. This chain's CDR3 is CSVTGSSYEQYF. The CDR3 DNA is TGCAGCGTTACCGGGAGCTCCTACGAGCAGTACTTC. V is TRBV29-1 and J is TRBJ2-7; D is perhaps TRBD2 (6 bases). Germline V lookup: CDR1 SQVTM, CDR2 ANQGSEA. Trimming removed 5 bases at V and 0 bases at J, with 8 bases between. The length of the CDR3 is 12 residues.

The chain combines TRBV7-3 with TRBJ2-3; no definite D call. This CDR3 region has 15 residues. The germline gives CDR1 SGHTA, CDR2 FQGTGA. V lost 2 bases to trimming and J lost 2 bases, with 11 bases between them. CDR3 coding DNA: TGTGCCAGCAGCTTATTTGACTCCTTCACAGATACGCAGTATTTT. Amino acids: CASSLFDSFTDTQYF.